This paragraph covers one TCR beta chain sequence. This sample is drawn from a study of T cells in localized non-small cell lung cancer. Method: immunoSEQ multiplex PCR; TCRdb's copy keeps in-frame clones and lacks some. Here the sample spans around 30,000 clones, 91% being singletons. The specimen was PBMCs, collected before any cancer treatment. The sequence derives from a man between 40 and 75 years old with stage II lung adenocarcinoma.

CDR3 nucleotides: TGTGCCAGCAGCGGCCCAGGGGTTAGCCAGCCCCAGCATTTT. Amino acids: CASSGPGVSQPQHF. This chain connects TRBV9 to TRBJ1-5, with a possible D match to TRBD1 (6 bases). V was clipped by 3 bases and J by 7 bases, with 14 bases between them. This CDR3 spans 14 amino acids. CDR1 SGDLS and CDR2 YYNGEE come from the germline V gene.